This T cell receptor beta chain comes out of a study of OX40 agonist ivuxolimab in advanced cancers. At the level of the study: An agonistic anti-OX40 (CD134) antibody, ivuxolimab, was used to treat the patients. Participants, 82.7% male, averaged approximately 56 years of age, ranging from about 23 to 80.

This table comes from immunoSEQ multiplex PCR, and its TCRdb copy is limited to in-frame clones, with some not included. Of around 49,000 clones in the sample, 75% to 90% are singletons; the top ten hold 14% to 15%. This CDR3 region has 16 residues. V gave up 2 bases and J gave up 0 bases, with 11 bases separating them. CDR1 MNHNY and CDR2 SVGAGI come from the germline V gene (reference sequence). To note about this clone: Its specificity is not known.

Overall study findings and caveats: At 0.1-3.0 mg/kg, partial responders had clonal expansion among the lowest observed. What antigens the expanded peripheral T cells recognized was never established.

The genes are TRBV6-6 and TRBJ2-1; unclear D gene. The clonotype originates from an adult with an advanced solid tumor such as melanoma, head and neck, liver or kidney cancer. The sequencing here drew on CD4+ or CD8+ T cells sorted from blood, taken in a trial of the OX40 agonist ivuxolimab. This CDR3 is CASSYRGGDSYNEQFF. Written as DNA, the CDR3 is TGTGCCAGCAGTTACCGCGGTGGAGACTCCTACAATGAGCAGTTCTTC.